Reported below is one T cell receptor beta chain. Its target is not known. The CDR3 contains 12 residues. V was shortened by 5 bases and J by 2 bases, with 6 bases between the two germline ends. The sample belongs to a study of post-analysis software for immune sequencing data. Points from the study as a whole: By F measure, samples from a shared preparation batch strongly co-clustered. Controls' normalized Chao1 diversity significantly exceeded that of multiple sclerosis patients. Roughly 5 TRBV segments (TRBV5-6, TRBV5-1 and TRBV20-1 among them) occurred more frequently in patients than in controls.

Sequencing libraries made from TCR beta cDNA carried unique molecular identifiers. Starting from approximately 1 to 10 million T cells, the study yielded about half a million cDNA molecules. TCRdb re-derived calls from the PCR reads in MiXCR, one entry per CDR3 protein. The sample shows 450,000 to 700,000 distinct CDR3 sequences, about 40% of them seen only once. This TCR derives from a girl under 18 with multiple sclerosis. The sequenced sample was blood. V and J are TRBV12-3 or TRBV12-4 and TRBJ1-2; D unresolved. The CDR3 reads CASSPRNYGYTF. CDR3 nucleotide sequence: TGTGCCAGCAGTCCTCGAAACTATGGCTACACCTTC.